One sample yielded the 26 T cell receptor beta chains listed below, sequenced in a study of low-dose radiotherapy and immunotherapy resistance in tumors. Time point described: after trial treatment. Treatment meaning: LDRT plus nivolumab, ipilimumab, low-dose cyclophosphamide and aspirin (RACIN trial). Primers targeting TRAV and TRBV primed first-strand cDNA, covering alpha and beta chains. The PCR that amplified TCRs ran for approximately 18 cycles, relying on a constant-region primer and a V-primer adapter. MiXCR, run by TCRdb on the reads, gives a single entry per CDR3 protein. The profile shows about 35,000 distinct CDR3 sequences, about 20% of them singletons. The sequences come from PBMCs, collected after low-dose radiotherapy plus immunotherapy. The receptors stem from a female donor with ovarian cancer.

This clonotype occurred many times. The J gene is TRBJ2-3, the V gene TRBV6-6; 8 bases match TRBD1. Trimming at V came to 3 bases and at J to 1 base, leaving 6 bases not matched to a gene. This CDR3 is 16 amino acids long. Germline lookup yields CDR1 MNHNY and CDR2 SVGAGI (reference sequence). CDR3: CASSYGTGWGTDTQYF. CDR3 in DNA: TGTGCCAGCAGTTATGGGACAGGATGGGGCACAGATACGCAGTATTTT.

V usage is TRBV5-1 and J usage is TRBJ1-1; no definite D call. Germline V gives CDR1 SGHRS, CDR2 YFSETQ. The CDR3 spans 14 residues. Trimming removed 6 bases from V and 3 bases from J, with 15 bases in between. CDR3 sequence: CASKLVGIDTEAFF. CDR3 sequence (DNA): TGCGCCAGCAAGTTGGTGGGAATCGACACTGAAGCTTTCTTT.

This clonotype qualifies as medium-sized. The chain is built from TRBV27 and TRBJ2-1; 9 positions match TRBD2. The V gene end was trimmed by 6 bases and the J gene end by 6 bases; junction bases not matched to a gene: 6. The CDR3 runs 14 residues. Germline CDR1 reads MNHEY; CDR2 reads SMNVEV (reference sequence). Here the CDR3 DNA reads TGTGCCAGCAGGAGACTAGCGGCAGCCAATGAGCAGTTCTTC. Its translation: CASRRLAAANEQFF.

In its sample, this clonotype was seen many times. CDR3 sequence reads: CASHPTGEGNSPLHF. The CDR3 nucleotides are TGTGCCAGCCACCCGACGGGGGAAGGGAATTCACCCCTCCACTTT. The chain joins TRBV28 to TRBJ1-6, with D perhaps TRBD1 (5 bases). Trimming took 8 bases from V and 7 from J, leaving 18 bases between them. The CDR3 has 15 residues. CDR1 and CDR2 from the germline V gene are MDHEN and SYDVKM.

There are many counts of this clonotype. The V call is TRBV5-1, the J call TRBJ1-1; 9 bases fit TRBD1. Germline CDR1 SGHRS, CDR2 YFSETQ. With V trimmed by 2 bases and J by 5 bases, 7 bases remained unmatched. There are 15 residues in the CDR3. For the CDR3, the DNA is TGCGCCAGCAGCTTCCTACAGGGGGCGAGGACTGAAGCTTTCTTT. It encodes CASSFLQGARTEAFF.

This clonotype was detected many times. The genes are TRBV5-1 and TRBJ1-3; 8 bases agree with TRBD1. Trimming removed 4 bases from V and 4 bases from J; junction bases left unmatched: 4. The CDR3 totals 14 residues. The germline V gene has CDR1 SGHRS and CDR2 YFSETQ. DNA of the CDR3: TGCGCCAGCAGCCCGACAGGGGCCGGAAACACCATATATTTT. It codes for CASSPTGAGNTIYF.

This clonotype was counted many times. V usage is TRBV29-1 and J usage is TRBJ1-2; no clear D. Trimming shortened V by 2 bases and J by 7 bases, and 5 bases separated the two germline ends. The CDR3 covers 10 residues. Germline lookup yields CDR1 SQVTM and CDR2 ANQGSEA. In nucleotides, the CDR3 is TGCAGCGTTGAACAGCCTGGCTACACCTTC. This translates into CSVEQPGYTF.

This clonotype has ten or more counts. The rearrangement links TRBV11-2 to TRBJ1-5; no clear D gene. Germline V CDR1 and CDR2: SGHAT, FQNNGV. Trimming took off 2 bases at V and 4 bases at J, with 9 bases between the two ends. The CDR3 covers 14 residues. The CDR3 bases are TGTGCCAGCAGCTTATTAGGTTTTAATCAGCCCCAGCATTTT. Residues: CASSLLGFNQPQHF. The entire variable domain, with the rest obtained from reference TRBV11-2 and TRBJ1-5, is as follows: EAGVAQSPRYKIIEKRQSVAFWCNPISGHATLYWYQQILGQGPKLLIQFQNNGVVDDSQLPKDRFSAERLKGVDSTLKIQPAKLEDSAVYLCASSLLGFNQPQHFGDGTRLSIL.

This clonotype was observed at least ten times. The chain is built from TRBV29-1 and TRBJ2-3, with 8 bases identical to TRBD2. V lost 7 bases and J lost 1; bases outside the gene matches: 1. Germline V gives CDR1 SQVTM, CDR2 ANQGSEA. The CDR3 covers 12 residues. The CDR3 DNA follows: TGCAGCGGTAGCGGGGGCACAGATACGCAGTATTTT. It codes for CSGSGGTDTQYF.

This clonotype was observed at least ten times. CDR3 residues: CASTISSGLLYNEQFF. As DNA, the CDR3 is TGTGCCAGCACCATCTCCTCGGGACTCCTTTACAATGAGCAGTTCTTC. This sequence joins TRBV12-3 or TRBV12-4 and TRBJ2-1; TRBD2 is a possible D gene (6 bases). V lost 7 bases and J 4 bases, leaving 20 bases between the germline ends. The CDR3 length is 16 residues.

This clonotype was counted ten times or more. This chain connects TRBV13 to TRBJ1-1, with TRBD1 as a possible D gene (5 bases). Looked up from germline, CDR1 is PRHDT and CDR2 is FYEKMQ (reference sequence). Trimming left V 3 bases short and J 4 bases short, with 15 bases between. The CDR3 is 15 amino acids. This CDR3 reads CASSFLGPRSTEAFF. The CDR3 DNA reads TGTGCCAGCAGCTTCTTGGGGCCTCGGAGCACTGAAGCTTTCTTT.

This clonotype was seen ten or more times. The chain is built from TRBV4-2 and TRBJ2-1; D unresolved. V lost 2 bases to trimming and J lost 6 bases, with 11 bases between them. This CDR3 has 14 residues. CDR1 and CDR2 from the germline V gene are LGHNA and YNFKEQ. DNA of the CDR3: TGTGCCAGCAGCCAATCTGAGCAGCCCAATGAGCAGTTCTTC. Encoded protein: CASSQSEQPNEQFF.

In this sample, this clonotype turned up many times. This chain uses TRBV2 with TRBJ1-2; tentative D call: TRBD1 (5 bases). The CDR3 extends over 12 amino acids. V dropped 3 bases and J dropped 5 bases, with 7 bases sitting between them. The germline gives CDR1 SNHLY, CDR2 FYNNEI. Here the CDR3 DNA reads TGTGCCAGCAGTGAGACAGTTTATGGCTACACCTTC. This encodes CASSETVYGYTF.

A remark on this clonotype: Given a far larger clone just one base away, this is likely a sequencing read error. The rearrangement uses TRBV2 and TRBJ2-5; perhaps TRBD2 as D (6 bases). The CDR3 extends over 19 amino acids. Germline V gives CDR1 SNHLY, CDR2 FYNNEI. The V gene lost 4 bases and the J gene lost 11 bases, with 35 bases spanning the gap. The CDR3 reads CASSAEMRGLTSSYNEQYF. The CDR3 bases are TGTGCCAGCAGTGCTGAAATGCGGGGTCTTACCAGCTCCTACAATGAGCAGTACTTC.

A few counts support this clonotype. As DNA, the CDR3 is TGTGCCAGCAGTTACTCGAGAGGACTCACAGATACGCAGTATTTT. It encodes CASSYSRGLTDTQYF. The chain carries TRBV6-2 or TRBV6-3 and TRBJ2-3; D is perhaps TRBD2 (5 bases). Trimming pared 0 bases from V and 2 bases from J, leaving 9 bases between. CDR3 length: 15 residues. Per germline, CDR1 MNHEY and CDR2 SVGEGT.

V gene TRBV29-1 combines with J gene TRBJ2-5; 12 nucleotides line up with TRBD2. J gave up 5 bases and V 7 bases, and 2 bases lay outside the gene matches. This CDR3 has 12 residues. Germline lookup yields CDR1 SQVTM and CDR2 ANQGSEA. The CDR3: CSGLAGEETQYF. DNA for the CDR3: TGCAGCGGACTAGCGGGGGAGGAGACCCAGTACTTC. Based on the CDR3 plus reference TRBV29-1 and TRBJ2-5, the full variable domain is SAVISQKPSRDICQRGTSLTIQCQVDSQVTMMFWYRQQPGQSLTLIATANQGSEATYESGFVIDKFPISRPNLTFSTLTVSNMSPEDSSIYLCSGLAGEETQYFGPGTRLLVL.

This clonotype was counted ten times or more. The CDR3 loop is CASSLVLVSGELFF. The CDR3 bases are TGTGCCAGCAGCTTAGTCCTAGTCTCCGGGGAGCTGTTTTTT. The chain recombines TRBV7-6 with TRBJ2-2; D remains unclear. V was pared by 1 base and J by 6 bases, with 9 bases between. The CDR3 is 14 residues long. The germline V gene encodes CDR1 SGHVS and CDR2 FNYEAQ.

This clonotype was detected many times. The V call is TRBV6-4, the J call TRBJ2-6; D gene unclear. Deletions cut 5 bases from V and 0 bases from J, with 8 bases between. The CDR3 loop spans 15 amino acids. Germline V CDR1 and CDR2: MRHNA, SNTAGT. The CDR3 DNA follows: TGTGCCAGCAGTCCGCAGAGCTCTGGGGCCAACGTCCTGACTTTC. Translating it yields CASSPQSSGANVLTF.

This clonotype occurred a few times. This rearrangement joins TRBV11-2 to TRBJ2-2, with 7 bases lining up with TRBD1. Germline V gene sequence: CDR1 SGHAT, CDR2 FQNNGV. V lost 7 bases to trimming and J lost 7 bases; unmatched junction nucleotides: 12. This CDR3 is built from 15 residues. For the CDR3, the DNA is TGTGCCAGCATCCCGGGACAGAAGGATGGCGGGGAGCTGTTTTTT. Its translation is CASIPGQKDGGELFF.

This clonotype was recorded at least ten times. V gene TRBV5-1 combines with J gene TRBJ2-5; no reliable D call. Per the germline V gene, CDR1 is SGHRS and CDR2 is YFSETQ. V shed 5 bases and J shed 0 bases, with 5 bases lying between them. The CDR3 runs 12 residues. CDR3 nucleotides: TGCGCCAGCAGTCTTTACCAAGAGACCCAGTACTTC. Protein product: CASSLYQETQYF.

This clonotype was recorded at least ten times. CDR3: CASSIDGGSVPQHF. The CDR3 DNA reads TGCGCCAGCAGCATTGATGGCGGTTCGGTTCCCCAGCATTTT. The V gene is TRBV5-1, the J gene TRBJ1-5; D gene uncertain. The germline V and J ends were trimmed by 4 bases and 10 bases, with 18 bases remaining between them. The CDR3 covers 14 residues. Germline CDR1 SGHRS, CDR2 YFSETQ. The whole variable domain, remainder taken from reference TRBV5-1 and TRBJ1-5, is KAGVTQTPRYLIKTRGQQVTLSCSPISGHRSVSWYQQTPGQGLQFLFEYFSETQRNKGNFPGRFSGRQFSNSRSEMNVSTLELGDSALYLCASSIDGGSVPQHFGDGTRLSIL.

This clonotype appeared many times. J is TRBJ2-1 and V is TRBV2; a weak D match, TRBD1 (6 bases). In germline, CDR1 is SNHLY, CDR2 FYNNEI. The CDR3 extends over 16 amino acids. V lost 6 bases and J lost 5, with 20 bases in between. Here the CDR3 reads CASSLTTGRADNEQFF. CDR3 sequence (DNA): TGTGCCAGCAGCCTCACGACAGGACGGGCTGACAATGAGCAGTTCTTC. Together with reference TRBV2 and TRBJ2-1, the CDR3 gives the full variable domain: EPEVTQTPSHQVTQMGQEVILRCVPISNHLYFYWYRQILGQKVEFLVSFYNNEISEKSEIFDDQFSVERPDGSNFTLKIRSTKLEDSAMYFCASSLTTGRADNEQFFGPGTRLTVL.

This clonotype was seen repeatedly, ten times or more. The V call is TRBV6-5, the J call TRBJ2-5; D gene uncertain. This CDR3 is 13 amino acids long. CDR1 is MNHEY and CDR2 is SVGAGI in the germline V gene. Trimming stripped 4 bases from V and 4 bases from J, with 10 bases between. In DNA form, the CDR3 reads TGTGCCAGCAGTTTGGGATTTGGAGAGACCCAGTACTTC. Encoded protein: CASSLGFGETQYF.

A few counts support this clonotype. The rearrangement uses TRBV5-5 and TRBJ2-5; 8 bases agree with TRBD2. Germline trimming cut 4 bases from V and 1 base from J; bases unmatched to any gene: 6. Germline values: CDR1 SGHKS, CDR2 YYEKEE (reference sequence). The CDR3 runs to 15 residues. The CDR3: CASSLGGAFQETQYF. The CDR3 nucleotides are TGTGCCAGCAGCCTCGGGGGGGCTTTCCAAGAGACCCAGTACTTC. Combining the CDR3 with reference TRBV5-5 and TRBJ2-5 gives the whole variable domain DAGVTQSPTHLIKTRGQQVTLRCSPISGHKSVSWYQQVLGQGPQFIFQYYEKEERGRGNFPDRFSARQFPNYSSELNVNALLLGDSALYLCASSLGGAFQETQYFGPGTRLLVL.

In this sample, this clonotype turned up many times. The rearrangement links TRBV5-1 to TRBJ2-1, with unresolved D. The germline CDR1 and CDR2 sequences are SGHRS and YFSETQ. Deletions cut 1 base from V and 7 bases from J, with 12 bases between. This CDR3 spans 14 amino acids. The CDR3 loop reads CASSLPARWNEQFF. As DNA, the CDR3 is TGCGCCAGCAGCTTGCCCGCTAGGTGGAATGAGCAGTTCTTC.

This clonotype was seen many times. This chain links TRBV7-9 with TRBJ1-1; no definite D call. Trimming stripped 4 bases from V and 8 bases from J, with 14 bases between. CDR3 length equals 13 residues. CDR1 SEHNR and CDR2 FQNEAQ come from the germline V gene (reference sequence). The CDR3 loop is CASSSAIRPEAFF. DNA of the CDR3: TGTGCCAGCAGCTCTGCGATTCGTCCCGAAGCTTTCTTT.